These 22 T cell receptor beta chains came from one sample sequenced in a study of cytomegalovirus exposure and HLA in healthy donors. Researchers ran the PCR with 60 Vbeta and 13 Jbeta primers. Clones were read by immunoSEQ multiplex PCR, and TCRdb kept only the in-frame ones, dropping some. The ten most abundant clones cover around 3.8% of a sample with tens of thousands of clones. Material for sequencing was PBMCs. These receptors were collected from a female donor in good health and CMV-seropositive.

The chain is built from TRBV7-2 and TRBJ1-6; 8 nucleotides match TRBD1. The CDR3 length is 16 residues. Germline assignment: CDR1 SGHTA and CDR2 FQGNSA. Trimming removed 5 bases from V and 4 bases from J; junction bases left unmatched: 7. Here the CDR3 reads CASSDQGARYNSPLHF. CDR3 bases: TGTGCCAGCAGCGATCAGGGGGCGCGGTATAATTCACCCCTCCACTTT.

V is TRBV27 and J is TRBJ2-1, with TRBD1 identical over 7 bases. The CDR3 spans 15 residues. Germline loops: CDR1 MNHEY, CDR2 SMNVEV (reference sequence). V shed 3 bases and J 6 bases; nucleotides not matched to a gene: 8. The CDR3 DNA follows: TGTGCCAGCAGTTTTCCAGGGGGATTAGGCAATGAGCAGTTCTTC. Residues: CASSFPGGLGNEQFF.

The genes are TRBV5-1 and TRBJ2-7; 9 bases map to TRBD2. The V and J ends lost 5 bases and 7 bases, in that order; junction bases with no gene match: 13. Per the germline V gene, CDR1 is SGHRS and CDR2 is YFSETQ. CDR3 length equals 15 residues. Here the CDR3 DNA reads TGCGCCAGCAGGGTACGGAGCGGGAGGACCGGGGAGCAGTACTTC. It translates to CASRVRSGRTGEQYF.

Regarding this clone: The same CDR3 can be traced to other DNA sequences in this sample. The rearrangement links TRBV28 to TRBJ2-7; TRBD2 aligns across 7 bases. The CDR3 extends over 12 amino acids. V lost 7 bases and J lost 7; bases outside the gene matches: 7. The germline CDR1 and CDR2 sequences are MDHEN and SYDVKM. The CDR3 DNA sequence: TGTGCCAGCACATCTACGGGGGGAGAGCAGTACTTC. Encoded protein: CASTSTGGEQYF.

The V and J genes are TRBV5-1 and TRBJ1-5; 9 nucleotides line up with TRBD1. Germline-derived CDR1 and CDR2 are SGHRS and YFSETQ. With 4 bases clipped from V and 7 bases from J, the junction kept 6 bases outside the gene matches. CDR3 size: 14 residues. CDR3 sequence (DNA): TGCGCCAGCAGCCCGGGACAGGGAAACCAGCCCCAGCATTTT. Its translation: CASSPGQGNQPQHF.

The chain recombines TRBV9 with TRBJ2-3, with TRBD2 as a possible D gene (5 bases). CDR1 and CDR2 from the germline V gene are SGDLS and YYNGEE. With 0 bases removed from V and 5 bases from J, the gap between germline ends came to 16 bases. The CDR3 has 16 residues. In DNA, the CDR3 is TGTGCCAGCAGCGTAGAAGAAGGAGGACTCCAAGATACGCAGTATTTT. This sequence encodes CASSVEEGGLQDTQYF.

The chain combines TRBV4-1 with TRBJ2-3; D may be TRBD1 (5 bases). The CDR3 has 14 amino acids. V was pared by 2 bases and J by 3 bases, with 9 bases between. Germline V gene data show CDR1 as MGHRA and CDR2 as YSYEKL. CDR3 nucleotide sequence: TGCGCCAGCAGCCAACTGCAGGGTACAGATACGCAGTATTTT. Its translation is CASSQLQGTDTQYF.

V and J are TRBV4-2 and TRBJ1-1, with D uncertain. V gave up 1 base and J gave up 5 bases, with 17 bases separating them. Germline V lookup: CDR1 LGHNA, CDR2 YNFKEQ. CDR3 length: 16 residues. The CDR3, as DNA: TGTGCCAGCAGCCAAGCGTCAAGGGCCCCGGGGACTGAAGCTTTCTTT. This gives the protein CASSQASRAPGTEAFF.

The chain has TRBV6-5 and TRBJ2-7; 9 nucleotides align to TRBD2. The germline gives CDR1 MNHEY, CDR2 SVGAGI. With V trimmed by 5 bases and J by 0 bases, 5 bases remained unmatched. This CDR3 region has 15 residues. CDR3 in DNA: TGTGCCAGCAGTCCTAGCGGGATCAGCTCCTACGAGCAGTACTTC. It codes for CASSPSGISSYEQYF.

The rearrangement uses TRBV18 and TRBJ2-3, with D possibly TRBD1 on 6 matching bases. Germline lookup yields CDR1 KGHSH and CDR2 LQKENI. CDR3 length: 13 amino acids. V was pared by 1 base and J by 9 bases, with 11 bases between. DNA of the CDR3: TGTGCCAGCTCACCACACAGGGTGGACACGCAGTATTTT. It codes for CASSPHRVDTQYF.

The chain carries TRBV6-1 and TRBJ1-1; D is unclear. Germline V lookup: CDR1 MNHNS, CDR2 SASEGT. The CDR3 covers 13 residues. The ends were cut back, 7 bases at V and 0 bases at J, with 9 bases in the middle. DNA for the CDR3: TGTGCCAGCAAACTGAGCCTGAACACTGAAGCTTTCTTT. As protein: CASKLSLNTEAFF.

The chain links TRBV7-6 to TRBJ2-5; 14 nucleotides align to TRBD2. The CDR3 loop spans 18 amino acids. The V gene's germline CDR1 is SGHVS and CDR2 FNYEAQ. Trimming cost V 3 bases and J 5 bases; bases outside gene matches: 11. DNA for the CDR3: TGTGCCAGCAGCTTTCTGGCGACTAGCGGGAGGGTAGATGAGACCCAGTACTTC. Translation gives CASSFLATSGRVDETQYF.

For this clone: Additional DNA sequences in this sample encode the identical CDR3. V is TRBV6-4 and J is TRBJ1-6, with D perhaps matching TRBD1 (5 bases). Trimming stripped 3 bases from V and 10 bases from J, with 13 bases between. Germline-derived CDR1 and CDR2 are MRHNA and SNTAGT. This CDR3 region has 14 residues. The CDR3 here is CASSEGGGESPLHF. In DNA, the CDR3 is TGTGCCAGCAGTGAAGGAGGAGGGGAATCACCCCTCCACTTT.

The rearrangement joins TRBV11-2 to TRBJ2-3, with D possibly TRBD2 on 6 matching bases. Germline CDR1 reads SGHAT; CDR2 reads FQNNGV. The V gene lost 6 bases and the J gene lost 2 bases, with 12 bases spanning the gap. The CDR3 extends over 14 amino acids. The CDR3 loop is CASRPGLSTDTQYF. For the CDR3, the DNA is TGTGCCAGCAGACCGGGACTCTCCACAGATACGCAGTATTTT.

V is TRBV5-1 and J is TRBJ2-5, with 10 bases identical to TRBD2. The CDR3 length is 15 residues. The ends lost 0 bases at V and 5 bases at J; junction bases unmatched: 4. Germline V gene sequence: CDR1 SGHRS, CDR2 YFSETQ. CDR3 amino acids: CASSLGGTSVETQYF. The DNA for the CDR3 is TGCGCCAGCAGCTTGGGGGGGACTAGCGTGGAGACCCAGTACTTC.

The chain couples TRBV6-1 to TRBJ1-1, with 8 positions matching TRBD1. The CDR3 runs to 15 residues. V trimming: 5 bases; J trimming: 0 bases; junction bases outside the gene matches: 5. Germline V CDR1 and CDR2: MNHNS, SASEGT. The CDR3 loop is CASSSRDRLNTEAFF. CDR3 bases: TGTGCCAGCAGTTCCCGGGACAGGCTGAACACTGAAGCTTTCTTT.

V and J are TRBV19 and TRBJ1-6; 7 nucleotides line up with TRBD1. This CDR3 has 14 amino acids. CDR1 and CDR2 from the germline V gene are LNHDA and SQIVND (reference sequence). V gave up 7 bases and J gave up 10 bases; unmatched junction bases: 10. CDR3 region: CASTPDRVGSPLHF. CDR3 nucleotide sequence: TGTGCCAGTACCCCAGACAGGGTGGGCTCACCCCTCCACTTT.

The chain uses TRBV11-1 and TRBJ1-6; TRBD1 aligns across 8 bases. Looked up from germline, CDR1 is SGHAT and CDR2 is FQDESV (reference sequence). The J segment lost 7 bases and the V segment lost 3 bases, leaving 5 bases of the junction unmatched. CDR3 length equals 15 residues. In nucleotides, the CDR3 is TGTGCCAGCAGCTTCGGGACAGGTTGGAATTCACCCCTCCACTTT. Residues: CASSFGTGWNSPLHF.

V gene TRBV5-1 combines with J gene TRBJ2-7; maybe TRBD2 (5 bases). V lost 6 bases and J 2 bases, leaving 12 bases between the germline ends. Germline CDR1 and CDR2: SGHRS and YFSETQ. The CDR3 is 13 residues long. In DNA, the CDR3 is TGCGCCAGCAACTCAGGAGGAACCTACGAGCAGTACTTC. It is translated as CASNSGGTYEQYF.

The chain is built from TRBV7-9 and TRBJ2-3; D might be TRBD1 (6 bases). The CDR3 totals 14 residues. Germline V gene data show CDR1 as SEHNR and CDR2 as FQNEAQ (reference sequence). Trimming took 1 base from V and 2 from J, leaving 7 bases between them. The CDR3 DNA reads TGTGCCAGCAGCTTAGGACAGGTCACAGATACGCAGTATTTT. It codes for CASSLGQVTDTQYF.

The rearrangement joins TRBV14 to TRBJ2-7, with 12 bases fitting TRBD2. The CDR3 runs 15 residues. After removal of 5 bases from V and 3 bases from J, the junction contained 5 bases not matched to a gene. Germline values: CDR1 SGHDN, CDR2 FVKESK. The DNA for the CDR3 is TGTGCCAGCAGCTCCCAGGGACTAGCGGGCTACGAGCAGTACTTC. This codes for CASSSQGLAGYEQYF.

The rearrangement links TRBV20-1 to TRBJ1-5; D remains ambiguous. CDR3 length: 11 residues. V shed 0 bases and J shed 8 bases, with 5 bases lying between them. CDR1 and CDR2 from the germline V gene are DFQATT and SNEGSKA (reference sequence). CDR3 sequence: CSAREREPQHF. The CDR3 DNA reads TGCAGTGCTAGAGAACGGGAGCCCCAGCATTTT.